This TCR beta chain was recovered during a study of OX40 agonist ivuxolimab in advanced cancers. About the study: Treatment received earlier with anti-PD-1, anti-PD-L1 or anti-CTLA-4 agents was allowed, and more than 35% had some.

Study-wide findings and caveats: The 0.1-3.0 mg/kg partial responders had among the lowest clonal expansion.

CDR3 length equals 15 residues. V was clipped by 4 bases and J by 6 bases; unmatched bases: 4. Germline CDR1 MNHEY, CDR2 SMNVEV (reference sequence). As for this clone: Its specificity is not known.

Clones were read by immunoSEQ multiplex PCR, and TCRdb kept only the in-frame ones, dropping some. The sample shows around 80,000 clones, more than 70% of them seen only once. The sequenced sample was CD4+ or CD8+ T cells sorted from blood, obtained in a trial of the OX40 agonist ivuxolimab. This clonotype originated in an adult with an advanced solid tumor such as melanoma, head and neck, liver or kidney cancer. The V call is TRBV27, the J call TRBJ1-5; 12 bases fit TRBD1. CDR3 sequence reads: CASSSGTGGFQPQHF. The CDR3 DNA reads TGTGCCAGCAGTTCCGGGACAGGGGGCTTTCAGCCCCAGCATTTT.